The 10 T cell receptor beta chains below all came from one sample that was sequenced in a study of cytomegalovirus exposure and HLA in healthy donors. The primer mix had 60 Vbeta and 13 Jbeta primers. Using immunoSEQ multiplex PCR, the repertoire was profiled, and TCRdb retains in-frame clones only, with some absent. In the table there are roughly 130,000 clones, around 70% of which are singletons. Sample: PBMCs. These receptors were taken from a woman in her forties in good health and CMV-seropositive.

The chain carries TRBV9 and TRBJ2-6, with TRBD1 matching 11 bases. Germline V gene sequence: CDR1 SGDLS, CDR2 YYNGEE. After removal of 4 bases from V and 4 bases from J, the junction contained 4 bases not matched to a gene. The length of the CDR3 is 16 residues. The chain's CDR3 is CASSRGQGDGANVLTF. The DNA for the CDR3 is TGTGCCAGCAGCAGGGGACAGGGGGACGGGGCCAACGTCCTGACTTTC.

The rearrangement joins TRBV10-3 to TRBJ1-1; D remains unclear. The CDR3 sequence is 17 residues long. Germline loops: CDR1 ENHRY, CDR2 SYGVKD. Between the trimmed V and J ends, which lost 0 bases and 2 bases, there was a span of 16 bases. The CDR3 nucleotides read TGTGCCATCAGTGAGTCGGGTGCCCCCGGAGTAAACACTGAAGCTTTCTTT. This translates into CAISESGAPGVNTEAFF.

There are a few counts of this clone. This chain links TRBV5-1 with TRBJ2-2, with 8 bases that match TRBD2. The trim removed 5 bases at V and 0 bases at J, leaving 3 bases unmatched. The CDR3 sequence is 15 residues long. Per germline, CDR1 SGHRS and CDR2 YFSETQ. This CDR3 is CASRIAGSNTGELFF. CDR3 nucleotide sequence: TGCGCCAGCAGAATAGCGGGGTCGAACACCGGGGAGCTGTTTTTT. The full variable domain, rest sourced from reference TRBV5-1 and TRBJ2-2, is KAGVTQTPRYLIKTRGQQVTLSCSPISGHRSVSWYQQTPGQGLQFLFEYFSETQRNKGNFPGRFSGRQFSNSRSEMNVSTLELGDSALYLCASRIAGSNTGELFFGEGSRLTVL.

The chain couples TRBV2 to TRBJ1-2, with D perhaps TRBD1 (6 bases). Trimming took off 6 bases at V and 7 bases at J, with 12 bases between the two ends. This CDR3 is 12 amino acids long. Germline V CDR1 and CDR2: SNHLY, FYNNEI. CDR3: CASRTGQVGYTF. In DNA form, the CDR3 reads TGTGCCAGCAGGACAGGACAAGTTGGCTACACCTTC.

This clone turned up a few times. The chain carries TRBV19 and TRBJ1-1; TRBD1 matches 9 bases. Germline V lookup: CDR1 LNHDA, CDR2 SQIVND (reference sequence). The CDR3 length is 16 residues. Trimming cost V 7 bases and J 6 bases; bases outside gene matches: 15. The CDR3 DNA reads TGTGCCAGTAAGCTTTTCGAGGGACAGGGAGCCCCTGAAGCTTTCTTT. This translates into CASKLFEGQGAPEAFF.

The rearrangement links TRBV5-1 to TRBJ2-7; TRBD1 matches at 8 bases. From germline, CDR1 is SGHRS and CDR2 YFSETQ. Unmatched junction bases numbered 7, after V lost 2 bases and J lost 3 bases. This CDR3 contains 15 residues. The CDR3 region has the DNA TGCGCCAGCAGCTTAGGGACAGGAACCTACTACGAGCAGTACTTC. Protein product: CASSLGTGTYYEQYF.

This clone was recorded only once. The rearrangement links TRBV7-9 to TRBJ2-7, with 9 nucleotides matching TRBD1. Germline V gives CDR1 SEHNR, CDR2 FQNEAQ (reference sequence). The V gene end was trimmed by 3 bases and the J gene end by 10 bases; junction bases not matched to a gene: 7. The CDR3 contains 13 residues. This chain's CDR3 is CASSFDRQGGQYF. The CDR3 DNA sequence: TGTGCCAGCAGCTTTGATCGACAGGGGGGACAGTACTTC.

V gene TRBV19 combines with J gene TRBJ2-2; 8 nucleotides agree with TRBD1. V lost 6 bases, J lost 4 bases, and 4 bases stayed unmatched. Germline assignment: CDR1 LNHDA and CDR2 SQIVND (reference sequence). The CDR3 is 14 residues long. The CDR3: CASRTTGATGELFF. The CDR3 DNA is TGTGCCAGTAGGACGACAGGGGCCACCGGGGAGCTGTTTTTT.

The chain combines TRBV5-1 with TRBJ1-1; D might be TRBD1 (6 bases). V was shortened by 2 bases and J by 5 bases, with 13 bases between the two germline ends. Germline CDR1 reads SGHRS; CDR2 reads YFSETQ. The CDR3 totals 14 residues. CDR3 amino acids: CASSFRGGTTEAFF. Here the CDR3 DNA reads TGCGCCAGCAGCTTTCGGGGGGGCACAACTGAAGCTTTCTTT.

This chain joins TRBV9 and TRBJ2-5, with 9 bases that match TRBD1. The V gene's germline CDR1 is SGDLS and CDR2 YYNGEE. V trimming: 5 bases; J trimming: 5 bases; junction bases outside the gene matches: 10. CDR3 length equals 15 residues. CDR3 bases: TGTGCCAGCAGGCGGACAGGGGTGTCATGGGAGACCCAGTACTTC. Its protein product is CASRRTGVSWETQYF.